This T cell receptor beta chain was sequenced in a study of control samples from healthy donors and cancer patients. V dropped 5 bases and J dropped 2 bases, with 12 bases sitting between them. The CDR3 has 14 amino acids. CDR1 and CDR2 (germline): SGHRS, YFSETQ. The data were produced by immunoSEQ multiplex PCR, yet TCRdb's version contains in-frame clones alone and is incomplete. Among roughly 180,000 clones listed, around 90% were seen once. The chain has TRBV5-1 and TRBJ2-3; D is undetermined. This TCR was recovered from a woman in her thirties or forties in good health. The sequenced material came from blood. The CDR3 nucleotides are TGCGCCAGCAGTCTCAACCCAGCCACAGATACGCAGTATTTT. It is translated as CASSLNPATDTQYF.